Below, 26 T cell receptor beta chains from the same sample are listed, as sequenced in a study of OX40 agonist ivuxolimab in advanced cancers. The assay was immunoSEQ multiplex PCR, and TCRdb's table has in-frame clones only and misses some. The sample holds roughly 65,000 clones; 90% are singletons and the top ten take more than 9%. The sample was CD4+ or CD8+ T cells sorted from blood, taken in a trial of the OX40 agonist ivuxolimab. The receptors here all came from an adult with an advanced solid tumor such as melanoma, head and neck, liver or kidney cancer.

V and J are TRBV19 and TRBJ1-2; a weak D match, TRBD1 (5 bases). Between the trimmed V and J ends, which lost 0 bases and 8 bases, there was a span of 10 bases. Germline values: CDR1 LNHDA, CDR2 SQIVND (reference sequence). This CDR3 is built from 13 residues. CDR3 bases: TGTGCCAGTAGTATAGATTGGAGGGGAGGCTACACCTTC. Amino acid sequence: CASSIDWRGGYTF.

The V call is TRBV6-5, the J call TRBJ2-3; D is uncertain. This CDR3 region has 12 residues. Germline V lookup: CDR1 MNHEY, CDR2 SVGAGI. Trimming removed 7 bases at V and 0 bases at J, with 5 bases between. The DNA for the CDR3 is TGTGCCAGCACTGGGAGCACAGATACGCAGTATTTT. Protein: CASTGSTDTQYF.

The J gene is TRBJ2-7, the V gene TRBV5-4; no reliable D call. Per germline, CDR1 SGHNT and CDR2 YYREEE (reference sequence). The CDR3 consists of 12 residues. V gave up 4 bases and J gave up 9 bases, with 14 bases separating them. CDR3 residues: CASSAPPGSQYF. The CDR3 DNA is TGTGCCAGCAGCGCCCCCCCCGGGTCGCAGTACTTC.

The rearrangement links TRBV9 to TRBJ2-5; maybe TRBD2 (5 bases). The CDR3 is 16 residues long. Germline lookup yields CDR1 SGDLS and CDR2 YYNGEE. V gave up 0 bases and J gave up 0 bases, with 12 bases separating them. The CDR3: CASSVGRVMYQETQYF. Written as DNA, the CDR3 is TGTGCCAGCAGCGTAGGGCGGGTCATGTACCAAGAGACCCAGTACTTC.

V usage is TRBV11-3 and J usage is TRBJ2-7; no clear D. V dropped 2 bases and J dropped 7 bases, with 9 bases sitting between them. The CDR3 extends over 12 amino acids. Germline V gene sequence: CDR1 SGHNT, CDR2 YENEEA. The CDR3 DNA reads as TGTGCCAGCAGCTTAAACCCCTCAGAGCAGTACTTC. Its translation is CASSLNPSEQYF.

This clone was detected only once. The V and J genes are TRBV7-3 and TRBJ1-5, with a possible D match to TRBD1 (5 bases). The germline V gene encodes CDR1 SGHTA and CDR2 FQGTGA. This CDR3 comprises 15 residues. Trimming cost V 5 bases and J 1 base, with 12 bases left between them. In DNA form, the CDR3 reads TGTGCCAGCAGCCCAACCGGGGGGAGCAATCAGCCCCAGCATTTT. Translated, it gives CASSPTGGSNQPQHF.

J is TRBJ2-5 and V is TRBV11-2; the match to TRBD2 covers 11 bases. CDR1 and CDR2 (germline): SGHAT, FQNNGV. V gave up 3 bases and J gave up 7 bases; unmatched junction bases: 7. The CDR3 consists of 15 residues. The CDR3 here is CASSLASGGLWTQYF. CDR3 in DNA: TGTGCCAGCAGCTTGGCTAGCGGGGGGTTGTGGACCCAGTACTTC.

This clone was observed a handful of times. The CDR3: CASRGPNQPQHF. CDR3 nucleotide sequence: TGTGCCAGTCGTGGACCAAATCAGCCCCAGCATTTT. The V gene is TRBV19, the J gene TRBJ1-5; D gene ambiguous. CDR1 LNHDA and CDR2 SQIVND come from the germline V gene (reference sequence). This CDR3 region has 12 residues. V was shortened by 8 bases and J by 4 bases, with 9 bases between the two germline ends. The full variable domain, rest sourced from reference TRBV19 and TRBJ1-5, is DGGITQSPKYLFRKEGQNVTLSCEQNLNHDAMYWYRQDPGQGLRLIYYSQIVNDFQKGDIAEGYSVSREKKESFPLTVTSAQKNPTAFYLCASRGPNQPQHFGDGTRLSIL.

The chain links TRBV30 to TRBJ2-5; D possibly corresponds to TRBD2 (6 bases). The germline V gene encodes CDR1 GTSNPN and CDR2 SVGIG (reference sequence). The CDR3 spans 14 residues. With 1 base removed from V and 2 bases from J, the gap between germline ends came to 11 bases. CDR3 loop: CAWSEPGRQETQYF. The CDR3 coding sequence is TGTGCCTGGAGTGAACCAGGGAGGCAAGAGACCCAGTACTTC.

The chain employs TRBV2 and TRBJ1-3; TRBD1 is a possible D gene (5 bases). The germline V gene has CDR1 SNHLY and CDR2 FYNNEI. The CDR3 covers 12 residues. V was trimmed by 5 bases and J by 4 bases, leaving 6 bases between them. The CDR3: CASSRQGNTIYF. The CDR3 DNA reads as TGTGCCAGCAGTCGACAGGGAAACACCATATATTTT.

As for this clone: A read error may produce the germline difference seen at one junction end. The CDR3 is CAWKLRDVDSSEQYF. CDR3 DNA: TGTGCCTGGAAGCTAAGGGACGTCGACTCCTCCGAGCAGTACTTC. The chain carries TRBV30 and TRBJ2-7; the D gene could be TRBD1 or TRBD2 (5 bases each). The CDR3 spans 15 residues. Per the germline V gene, CDR1 is GTSNPN and CDR2 is SVGIG (reference sequence).

The chain is built from TRBV28 and TRBJ2-7; D is unresolved. Trimming left V 6 bases short and J 0 bases short, with 9 bases between. Germline V CDR1 and CDR2: MDHEN, SYDVKM. This CDR3 is built from 13 residues. The CDR3 coding sequence is TGTGCCAGCAGGACATTATTCTCCTACGAGCAGTACTTC. It encodes CASRTLFSYEQYF.

The rearrangement uses TRBV2 and TRBJ1-4, with D possibly TRBD1 on 5 matching bases. This CDR3 comprises 12 residues. Between the trimmed V and J ends, which lost 8 bases and 4 bases, there was a span of 8 bases. Germline V gene data show CDR1 as SNHLY and CDR2 as FYNNEI. The CDR3 DNA reads as TGTGCCAGCCGTCAGGGTAATGAAAAACTGTTTTTT. It translates to CASRQGNEKLFF.

The rearrangement links TRBV7-2 to TRBJ1-5; no reliable D call. Per germline, CDR1 SGHTA and CDR2 FQGNSA. The CDR3 totals 15 residues. The germline V and J ends were trimmed by 1 base and 3 bases, with 10 bases remaining between them. The CDR3: CASSLVQANNQPQHF. The CDR3 bases are TGTGCCAGCAGCTTAGTCCAGGCCAACAATCAGCCCCAGCATTTT.

V and J are TRBV9 and TRBJ2-5, with 10 bases identical to TRBD1. The CDR3 is 14 residues long. Losses at the gene ends were 5 bases for V and 5 bases for J; bases not matched to a gene: 6. The germline V gene has CDR1 SGDLS and CDR2 YYNGEE. CDR3 sequence: CASSTTDRGETQYF. The CDR3 nucleotides are TGTGCCAGCAGTACTACGGACAGGGGGGAGACCCAGTACTTC.

The genes are TRBV7-2 and TRBJ2-5; possible D gene TRBD2, 5 bases. There are 16 residues in the CDR3. Trimming pared 5 bases from V and 4 bases from J, leaving 20 bases between. Germline V gene lookup returns CDR1 SGHTA and CDR2 FQGNSA. CDR3 in amino acids: CASSINGRRARETQYF. CDR3 in DNA: TGTGCCAGCAGCATAAATGGTCGGCGGGCTCGAGAGACCCAGTACTTC.

This clone was found once. The chain uses TRBV19 and TRBJ1-5; D might be TRBD1 (6 bases). The V end lost 5 bases, the J end lost 6 bases, and 20 bases lay between the germline ends. Per the germline V gene, CDR1 is LNHDA and CDR2 is SQIVND (reference sequence). CDR3 length equals 16 residues. The CDR3 DNA reads as TGTGCCAGTAGTCCGGGGGGCAGGCATTTAAGTCAGCCCCAGCATTTT. It translates to CASSPGGRHLSQPQHF.

The chain is built from TRBV5-1 and TRBJ1-1; D ambiguous. Germline V gives CDR1 SGHRS, CDR2 YFSETQ. V was clipped by 1 base and J by 3 bases, with 7 bases between them. The length of the CDR3 is 13 residues. Here the CDR3 reads CASSLWVDTEAFF. As DNA, the CDR3 is TGCGCCAGCAGCTTGTGGGTCGACACTGAAGCTTTCTTT.

J is TRBJ2-3 and V is TRBV2, with 13 bases matching TRBD2. The germline V gene encodes CDR1 SNHLY and CDR2 FYNNEI. The CDR3 has 16 amino acids. V was pared by 5 bases and J by 4 bases, with 6 bases of the junction left unmatched. The CDR3: CASSRTSGSGADTQYF. The CDR3 nucleotides are TGTGCCAGCAGTCGGACTAGCGGGAGCGGTGCAGATACGCAGTATTTT.

The J gene is TRBJ2-1, the V gene TRBV14; D is unclear. V was pared by 1 base and J by 2 bases, with 3 bases between. The CDR3 is 13 residues long. Germline V gene sequence: CDR1 SGHDN, CDR2 FVKESK. The CDR3 coding sequence is TGTGCCAGCAGCCAAGGCCCCTACAATGAGCAGTTCTTC. Translated, it gives CASSQGPYNEQFF.

The chain carries TRBV28 and TRBJ2-7; D remains unclear. The germline CDR1 and CDR2 sequences are MDHEN and SYDVKM. Deletions cut 8 bases from V and 0 bases from J, with 11 bases between. This CDR3 is 13 amino acids long. The CDR3 spells CASLNRVSYEQYF. The CDR3 bases are TGTGCCAGCTTGAACCGGGTCTCCTACGAGCAGTACTTC.

The J gene is TRBJ2-3, the V gene TRBV14, with 8 bases fitting TRBD1. CDR1 is SGHDN and CDR2 is FVKESK in the germline V gene. V lost 0 bases and J lost 14; bases outside the gene matches: 7. The CDR3 is 13 residues long. CDR3 region: CASSQDPRGRMYF. The CDR3, as DNA: TGTGCCAGCAGCCAAGATCCCAGGGGGCGAATGTATTTT.

The chain employs TRBV12-2 and TRBJ2-3; the D segment call TRBD2 is taken from the table without a DNA check. TRBV12-2 has pseudogene status. This CDR3 has 17 residues. In DNA form, the CDR3 reads TGTGCAAGTCGCCGTCAGCGGGAGAGTCCTAGCACAGATACGCAGTATTTT. Translation gives CASRRQRESPSTDTQYF.

The chain joins TRBV7-9 to TRBJ2-7; 8 nucleotides line up with TRBD1. CDR3 length: 14 residues. The V gene's germline CDR1 is SEHNR and CDR2 FQNEAQ (reference sequence). J gave up 4 bases and V 3 bases, and 5 bases lay outside the gene matches. CDR3: CASSLGQGAYEQYF. The CDR3 DNA reads TGTGCCAGCAGCTTGGGGCAGGGGGCATACGAGCAGTACTTC.

This chain joins TRBV9 and TRBJ1-3, with a possible D match to TRBD1 (6 bases). The CDR3 runs 17 residues. Germline assignment: CDR1 SGDLS and CDR2 YYNGEE. Trimming cost V 2 bases and J 6 bases, with 21 bases left between them. The CDR3, as DNA: TGTGCCAGCAGCGTGGGGGCGGGAGGTCGGTTACAAAACACCATATATTTT. Protein: CASSVGAGGRLQNTIYF.

The chain is built from TRBV30 and TRBJ1-2; maybe TRBD1 (6 bases). The CDR3 is 14 amino acids. Germline CDR1 and CDR2: GTSNPN and SVGIG (reference sequence). Trimming took 0 bases from V and 6 from J, leaving 14 bases between them. CDR3 protein: CAWSVRLGGHGYTF. DNA of the CDR3: TGTGCCTGGAGTGTACGATTAGGGGGACATGGCTACACCTTC. Supplemented by reference TRBV30 and TRBJ1-2, the full variable domain reads SQTIHQWPATLVQPVGSPLSLECTVEGTSNPNLYWYRQAAGRGLQLLFYSVGIGQISSEVPQNLSASRPQDRQFILSSKKLLLSDSGFYLCAWSVRLGGHGYTFGSGTRLTVV.